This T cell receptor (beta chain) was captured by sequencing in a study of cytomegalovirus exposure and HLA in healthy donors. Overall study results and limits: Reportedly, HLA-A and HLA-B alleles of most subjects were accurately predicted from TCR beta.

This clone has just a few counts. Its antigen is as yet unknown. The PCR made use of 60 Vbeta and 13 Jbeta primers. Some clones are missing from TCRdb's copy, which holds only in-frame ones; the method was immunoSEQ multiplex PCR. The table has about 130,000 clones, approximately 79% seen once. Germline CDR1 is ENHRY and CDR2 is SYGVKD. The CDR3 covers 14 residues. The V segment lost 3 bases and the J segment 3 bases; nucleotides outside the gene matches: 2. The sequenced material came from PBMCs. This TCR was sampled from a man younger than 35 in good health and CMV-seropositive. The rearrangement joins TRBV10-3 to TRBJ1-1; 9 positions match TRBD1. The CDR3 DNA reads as TGTGCCATCAGTGACCGACAGGGGGACACTGAAGCTTTCTTT. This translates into CAISDRQGDTEAFF.